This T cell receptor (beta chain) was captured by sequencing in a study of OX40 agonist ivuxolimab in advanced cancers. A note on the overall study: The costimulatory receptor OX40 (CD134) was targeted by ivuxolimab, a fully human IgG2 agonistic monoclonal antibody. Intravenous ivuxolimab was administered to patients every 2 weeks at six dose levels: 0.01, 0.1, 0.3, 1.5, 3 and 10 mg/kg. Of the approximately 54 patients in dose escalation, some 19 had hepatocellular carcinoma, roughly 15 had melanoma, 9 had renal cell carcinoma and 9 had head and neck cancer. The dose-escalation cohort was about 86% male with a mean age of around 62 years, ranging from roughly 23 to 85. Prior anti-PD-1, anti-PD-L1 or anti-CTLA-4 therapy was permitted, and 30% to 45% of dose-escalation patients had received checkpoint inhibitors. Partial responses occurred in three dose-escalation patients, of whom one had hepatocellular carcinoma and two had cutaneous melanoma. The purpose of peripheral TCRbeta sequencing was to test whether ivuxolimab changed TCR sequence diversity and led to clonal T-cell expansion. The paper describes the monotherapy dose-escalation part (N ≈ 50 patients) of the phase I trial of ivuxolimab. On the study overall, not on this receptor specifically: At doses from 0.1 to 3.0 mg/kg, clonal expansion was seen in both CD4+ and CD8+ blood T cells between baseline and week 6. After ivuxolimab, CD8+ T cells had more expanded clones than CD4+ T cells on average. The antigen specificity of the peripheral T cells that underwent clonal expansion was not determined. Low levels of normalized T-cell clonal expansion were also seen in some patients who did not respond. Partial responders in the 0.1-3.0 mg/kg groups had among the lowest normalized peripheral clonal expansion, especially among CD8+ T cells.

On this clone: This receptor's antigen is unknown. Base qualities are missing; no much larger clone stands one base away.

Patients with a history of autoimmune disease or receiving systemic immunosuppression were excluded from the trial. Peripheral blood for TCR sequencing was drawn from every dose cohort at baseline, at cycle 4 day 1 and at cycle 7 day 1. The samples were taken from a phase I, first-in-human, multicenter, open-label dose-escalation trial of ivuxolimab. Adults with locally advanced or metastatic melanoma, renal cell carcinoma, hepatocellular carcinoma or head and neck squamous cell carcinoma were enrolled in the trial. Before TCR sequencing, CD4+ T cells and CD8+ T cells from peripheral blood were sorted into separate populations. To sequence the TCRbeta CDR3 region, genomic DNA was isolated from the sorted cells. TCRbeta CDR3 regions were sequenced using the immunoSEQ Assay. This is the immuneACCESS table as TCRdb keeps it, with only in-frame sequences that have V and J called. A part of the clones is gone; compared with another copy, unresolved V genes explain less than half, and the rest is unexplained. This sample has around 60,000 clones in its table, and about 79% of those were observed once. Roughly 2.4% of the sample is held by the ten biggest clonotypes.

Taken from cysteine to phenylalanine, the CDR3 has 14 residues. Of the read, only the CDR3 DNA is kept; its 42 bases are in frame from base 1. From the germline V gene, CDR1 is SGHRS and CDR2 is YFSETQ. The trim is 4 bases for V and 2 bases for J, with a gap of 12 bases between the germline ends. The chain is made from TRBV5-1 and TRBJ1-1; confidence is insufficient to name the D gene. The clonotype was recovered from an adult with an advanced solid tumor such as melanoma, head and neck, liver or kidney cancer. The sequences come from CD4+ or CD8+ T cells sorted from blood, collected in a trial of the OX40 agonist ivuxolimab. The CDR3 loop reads CASSTGGVNTEAFF. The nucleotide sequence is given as TGCGCCAGCAGCACCGGCGGGGTAAACACTGAAGCTTTCTTT.